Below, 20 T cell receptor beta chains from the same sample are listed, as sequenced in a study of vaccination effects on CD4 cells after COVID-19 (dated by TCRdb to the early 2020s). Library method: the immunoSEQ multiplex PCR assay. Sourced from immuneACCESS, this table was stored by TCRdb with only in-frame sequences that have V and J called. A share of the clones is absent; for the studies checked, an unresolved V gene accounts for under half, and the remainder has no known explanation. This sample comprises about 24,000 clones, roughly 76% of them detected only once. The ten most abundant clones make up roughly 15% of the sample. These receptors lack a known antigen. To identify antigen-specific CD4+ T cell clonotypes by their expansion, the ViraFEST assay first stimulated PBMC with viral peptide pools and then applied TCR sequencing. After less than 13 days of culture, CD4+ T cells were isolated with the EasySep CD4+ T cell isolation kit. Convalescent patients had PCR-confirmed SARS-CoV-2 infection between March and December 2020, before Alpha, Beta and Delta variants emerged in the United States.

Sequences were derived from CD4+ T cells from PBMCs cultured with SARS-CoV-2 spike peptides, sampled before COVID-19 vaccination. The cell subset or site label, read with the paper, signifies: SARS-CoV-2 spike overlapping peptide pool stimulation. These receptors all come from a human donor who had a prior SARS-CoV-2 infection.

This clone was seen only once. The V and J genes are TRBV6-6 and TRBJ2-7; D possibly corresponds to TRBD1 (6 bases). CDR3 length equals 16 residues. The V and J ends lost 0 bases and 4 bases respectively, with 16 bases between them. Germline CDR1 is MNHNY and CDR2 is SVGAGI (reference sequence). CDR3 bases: TGTGCCAGCAGTTACTCCAAACAGGGTATGAGGTACGAGCAGTACTTC. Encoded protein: CASSYSKQGMRYEQYF.

The CDR3 sequence: CASSTKGEGRAAEQFF. Written as DNA, the CDR3 is TGTGCCAGCAGTACAAAGGGTGAGGGGAGGGCCGCTGAGCAGTTCTTC. The chain has TRBV7-2 and TRBJ2-1, with TRBD2 identical over 7 bases. V lost 6 bases to trimming and J lost 9 bases; unmatched junction nucleotides: 17. Looked up from germline, CDR1 is SGHTA and CDR2 is FQGNSA. The CDR3 has 16 residues.

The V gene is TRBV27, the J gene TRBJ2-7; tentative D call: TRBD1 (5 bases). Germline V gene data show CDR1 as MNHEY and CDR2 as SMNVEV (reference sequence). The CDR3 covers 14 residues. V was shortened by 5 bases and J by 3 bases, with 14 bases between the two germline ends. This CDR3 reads CASSQNRNSYEQYF. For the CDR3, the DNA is TGTGCCAGCAGTCAAAACAGGAATAGCTACGAGCAGTACTTC.

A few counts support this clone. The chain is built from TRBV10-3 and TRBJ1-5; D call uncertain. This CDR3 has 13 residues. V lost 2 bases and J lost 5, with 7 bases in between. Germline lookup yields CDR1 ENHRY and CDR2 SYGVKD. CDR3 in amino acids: CAISEDTYQPQHF. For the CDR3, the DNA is TGTGCCATCAGTGAGGACACCTATCAGCCCCAGCATTTT.

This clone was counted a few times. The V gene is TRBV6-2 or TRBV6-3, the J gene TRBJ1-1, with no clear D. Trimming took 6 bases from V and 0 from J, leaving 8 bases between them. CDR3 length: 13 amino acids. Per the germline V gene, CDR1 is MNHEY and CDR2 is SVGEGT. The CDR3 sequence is CASSPDMNTEAFF. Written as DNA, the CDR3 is TGTGCCAGCAGCCCTGACATGAACACTGAAGCTTTCTTT.

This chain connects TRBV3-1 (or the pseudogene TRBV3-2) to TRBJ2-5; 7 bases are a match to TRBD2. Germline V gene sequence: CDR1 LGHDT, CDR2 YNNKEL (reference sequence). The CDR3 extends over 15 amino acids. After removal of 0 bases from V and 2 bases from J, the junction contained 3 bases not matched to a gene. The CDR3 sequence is CASSQETGGQETQYF. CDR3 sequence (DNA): TGTGCCAGCAGCCAAGAAACGGGGGGACAAGAGACCCAGTACTTC.

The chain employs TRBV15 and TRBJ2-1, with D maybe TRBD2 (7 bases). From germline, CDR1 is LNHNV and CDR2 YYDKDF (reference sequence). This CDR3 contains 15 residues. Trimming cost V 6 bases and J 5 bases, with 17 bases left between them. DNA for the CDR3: TGTGCCACCAGTGATAGGGGGGGGGCCAACAATGAGCAGTTCTTC. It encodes CATSDRGGANNEQFF.

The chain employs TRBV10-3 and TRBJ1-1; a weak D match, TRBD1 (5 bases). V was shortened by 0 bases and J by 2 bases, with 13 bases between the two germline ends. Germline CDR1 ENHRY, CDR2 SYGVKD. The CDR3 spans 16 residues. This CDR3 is CAISESWQGLNTEAFF. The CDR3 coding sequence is TGTGCCATCAGTGAGTCTTGGCAGGGACTAAACACTGAAGCTTTCTTT.

CDR3 nucleotide sequence: TGTGCCAGCAGATCGACAGGGGCCGGGGAGCTGTTTTTT. Protein product: CASRSTGAGELFF. V gene TRBV2 combines with J gene TRBJ2-2; TRBD1 matches at 8 bases. Germline loops: CDR1 SNHLY, CDR2 FYNNEI. The CDR3 runs 13 residues. Trimming removed 6 bases from V and 6 bases from J; junction bases left unmatched: 3. Using reference TRBV2 and TRBJ2-2 for the parts outside the CDR3, the full variable domain is EPEVTQTPSHQVTQMGQEVILRCVPISNHLYFYWYRQILGQKVEFLVSFYNNEISEKSEIFDDQFSVERPDGSNFTLKIRSTKLEDSAMYFCASRSTGAGELFFGEGSRLTVL.

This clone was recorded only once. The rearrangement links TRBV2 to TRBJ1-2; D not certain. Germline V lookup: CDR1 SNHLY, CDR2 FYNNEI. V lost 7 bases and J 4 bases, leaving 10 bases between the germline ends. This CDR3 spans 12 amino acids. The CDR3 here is CASNSGSYGYTF. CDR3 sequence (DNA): TGTGCCAGCAACTCCGGGAGCTATGGCTACACCTTC.

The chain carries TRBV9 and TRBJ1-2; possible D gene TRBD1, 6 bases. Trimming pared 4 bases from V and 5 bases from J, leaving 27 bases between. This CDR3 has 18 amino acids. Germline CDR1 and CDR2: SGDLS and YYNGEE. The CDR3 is CASSQYAGFKQGVYGYTF. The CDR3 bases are TGTGCCAGCAGCCAATACGCGGGCTTCAAACAGGGTGTATATGGCTACACCTTC.

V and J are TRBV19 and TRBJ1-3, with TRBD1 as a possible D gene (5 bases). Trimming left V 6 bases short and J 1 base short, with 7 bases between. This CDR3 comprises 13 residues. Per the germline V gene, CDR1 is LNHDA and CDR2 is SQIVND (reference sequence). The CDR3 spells CASSTGSGNTIYF. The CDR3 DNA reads TGTGCCAGTAGCACAGGATCTGGAAACACCATATATTTT.

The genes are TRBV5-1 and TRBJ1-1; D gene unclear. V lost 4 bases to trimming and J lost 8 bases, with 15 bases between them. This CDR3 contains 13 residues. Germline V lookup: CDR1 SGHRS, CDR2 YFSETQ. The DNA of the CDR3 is TGCGCCAGCAGCCCCCCTAGTTCCGAGGAAGCTTTCTTT. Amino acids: CASSPPSSEEAFF.

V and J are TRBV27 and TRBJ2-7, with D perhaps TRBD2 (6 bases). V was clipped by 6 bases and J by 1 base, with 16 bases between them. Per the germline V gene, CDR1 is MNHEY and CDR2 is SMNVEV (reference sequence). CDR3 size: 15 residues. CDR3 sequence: CASSLGLGGSYEQYF. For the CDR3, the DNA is TGTGCCAGCAGCCTTGGGTTGGGAGGATCCTACGAGCAGTACTTC.

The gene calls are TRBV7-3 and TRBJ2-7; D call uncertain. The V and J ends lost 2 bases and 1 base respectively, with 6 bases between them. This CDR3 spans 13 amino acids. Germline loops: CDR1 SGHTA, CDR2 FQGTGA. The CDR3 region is CASSLAASYEQYF. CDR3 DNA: TGTGCCAGCAGCTTAGCGGCTTCCTACGAGCAGTACTTC. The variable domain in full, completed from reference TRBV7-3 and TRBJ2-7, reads GAGVSQTPSNKVTEKGKYVELRCDPISGHTALYWYRQSLGQGPEFLIYFQGTGAADDSGLPNDRFFAVRPEGSVSTLKIQRTERGDSAVYLCASSLAASYEQYFGPGTRLTVT.

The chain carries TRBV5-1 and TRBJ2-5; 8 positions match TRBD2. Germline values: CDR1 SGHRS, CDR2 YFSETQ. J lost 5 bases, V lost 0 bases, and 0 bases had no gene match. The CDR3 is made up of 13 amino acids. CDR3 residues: CASSLAGGETQYF. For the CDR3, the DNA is TGCGCCAGCAGCTTGGCGGGGGGGGAGACCCAGTACTTC.

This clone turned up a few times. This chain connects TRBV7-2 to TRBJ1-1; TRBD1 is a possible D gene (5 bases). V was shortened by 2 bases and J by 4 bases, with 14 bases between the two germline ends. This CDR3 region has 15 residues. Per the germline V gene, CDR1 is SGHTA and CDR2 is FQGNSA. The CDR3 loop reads CASSLSGGSSTEAFF. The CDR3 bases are TGTGCCAGCAGCTTAAGCGGGGGATCGAGCACTGAAGCTTTCTTT.

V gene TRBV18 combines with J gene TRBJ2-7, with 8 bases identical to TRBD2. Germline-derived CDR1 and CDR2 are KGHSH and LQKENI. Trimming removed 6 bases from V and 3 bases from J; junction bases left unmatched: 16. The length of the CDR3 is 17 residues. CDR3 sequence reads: CASSPIVGAGDLYEQYF. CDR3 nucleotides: TGTGCCAGCTCCCCTATTGTCGGAGCGGGGGACCTCTACGAGCAGTACTTC.

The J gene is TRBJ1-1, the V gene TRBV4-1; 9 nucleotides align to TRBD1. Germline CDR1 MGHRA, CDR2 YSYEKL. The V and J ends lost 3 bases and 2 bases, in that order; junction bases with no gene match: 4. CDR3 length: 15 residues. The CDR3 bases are TGCGCCAGCAGCCACCTTACAGGGGGCAACACTGAAGCTTTCTTT. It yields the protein CASSHLTGGNTEAFF.

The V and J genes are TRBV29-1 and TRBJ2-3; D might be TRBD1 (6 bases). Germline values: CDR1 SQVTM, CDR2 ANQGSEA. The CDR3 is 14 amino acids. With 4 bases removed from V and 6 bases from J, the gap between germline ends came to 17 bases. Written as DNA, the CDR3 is TGCAGCGTTGGCCTCAGGGGTTCAGCCGATACGCAGTATTTT. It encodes CSVGLRGSADTQYF.